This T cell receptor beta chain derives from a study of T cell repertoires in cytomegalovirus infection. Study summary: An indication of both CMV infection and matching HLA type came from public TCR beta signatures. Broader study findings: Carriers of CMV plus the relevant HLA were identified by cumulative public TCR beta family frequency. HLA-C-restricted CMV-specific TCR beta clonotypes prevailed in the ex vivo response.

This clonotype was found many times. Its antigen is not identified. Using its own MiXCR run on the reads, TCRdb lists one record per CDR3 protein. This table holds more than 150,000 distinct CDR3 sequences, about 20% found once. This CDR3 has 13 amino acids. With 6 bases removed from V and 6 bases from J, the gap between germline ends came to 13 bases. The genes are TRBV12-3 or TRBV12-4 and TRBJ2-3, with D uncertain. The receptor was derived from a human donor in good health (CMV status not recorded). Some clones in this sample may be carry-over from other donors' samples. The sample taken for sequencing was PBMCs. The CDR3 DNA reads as TGTGCCAGCAGGTACATCGGTAGCGATACGCAGTATTTT. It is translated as CASRYIGSDTQYF.